This T cell receptor beta chain was retrieved from a study of CD8+ T cells in alopecia areata listed by TCRdb under 2018. A note on the overall study: The treated patients, all with moderate-to-severe alopecia areata, were enrolled in an open-label pilot trial of oral tofacitinib given at 5 to 10 mg twice daily. TCRbeta CDR3 regions were amplified by immunoSEQ multiplex PCR using 35 Vbeta forward and 13 Jbeta reverse primers. The study used high-throughput TCRbeta sequencing to examine T cell clonal expansion in alopecia areata, in both the C3H/HeJ mouse model and human patients. Scalp clonality was compared among normal scalp (n=4), patchy alopecia areata scalp (n=8), and alopecia totalis/universalis scalp (n=8). Human TCRbeta sequencing covered scalp tissue and sorted CD4+ and CD8+ peripheral blood T cells from patchy and totalis/universalis alopecia areata patients and healthy controls. Biopsies were taken from tofacitinib-treated patients at baseline and at 4 and 24 weeks of treatment, and a later scalp biopsy was taken in several of the tofacitinib-treated patients. Patients received tofacitinib for 6 to 18 months and were then followed off drug for 6 months to check for delayed response and recurrence. The RNA source kit depended on sample type: the PAXgene miRNA kit for fixed scalp, the miRNeasy kit for PBMCs, and the RNeasy kit for mouse skin.

Reading the label with the study, this specimen's time point is: baseline before oral tofacitinib. Lesional scalp punch biopsies and peripheral blood were collected from alopecia areata patients. PBMCs were isolated by density centrifugation and stained for CD3, CD4 and CD8, after which CD4+ and CD8+ T cells were sorted on a FACSAria. Overall results and qualifications from the work: Compared with normal scalp, lesional scalp, particularly in alopecia totalis/universalis, had higher clonality and more expanded CD8+ clones, which suggests antigenic drive. Resident alphabeta T cells in normal human skin are also sequenced, complicating scalp TCR repertoire analysis, unlike mouse skin dominated by gammadelta T cells. Shared TCR sequences between patients were less evident than in mice, which may be partly attributable to HLA diversity in the patient population.

Library construction relied on the immunoSEQ multiplex PCR assay. To provide template for TCR sequencing, every sample had RNA extracted and reverse transcribed into cDNA. First-strand cDNA was synthesized using SuperScript III with a 2:1 mix of oligo-dT and random hexamers. Amplification bias was assessed with a synthetic immune receptor repertoire, and residual bias was removed computationally. For the original study's pipeline: Raw reads were preprocessed for error removal, and CDR3 was defined according to IMGT conventions as running from the conserved cysteine to phenylalanine. Clonality was computed as 1 minus the Shannon entropy, with the entropy normalized by log2 of the number of productive unique TCRs. Whether scalp clones were CD4 or CD8 was inferred by matching scalp TCRbeta sequences against CD4 and CD8 repertoires sorted from blood. In its TCRdb copy, this immuneACCESS table keeps in-frame sequences only and misses some clones. Where compared with another copy, unresolved V genes explain less than half of these, and the others have no known cause. V, J and clone size are those of that table, while D and trimming were read from the DNA. This sample lists 110,000 to 150,000 clones; roughly 62% were detected once. The ten largest make up nearly 6.5% of the sample.

Cut back by 3 bases and 0 bases, the V and J ends lie 9 bases apart. Measured from the cysteine to the phenylalanine, the CDR3 is 14 residues long. The retained sequence is limited to the CDR3, 42 bases, with the frame set at the first base. According to the germline V gene (reference sequence), CDR1 reads GTSNPN and CDR2 reads SVGIG. Regarding this clone: Its antigen remains undetermined. No much larger clone is present one base from it, and per-base qualities are unavailable.

The sequencing used CD4+ T cells sorted from blood, collected at week 0. Rearrangement joined TRBV30 to TRBJ1-5, with the identity of the D gene unclear. This TCR came from a human donor with alopecia areata. The CDR3 here reads CAWSRGSSNQPQHF. The nucleotides read TGTGCCTGGAGCCGTGGGTCTAGCAATCAGCCCCAGCATTTT. With all but the CDR3 taken from the reference TRBV30 and TRBJ1-5 genes, the full variable domain is: SQTIHQWPATLVQPVGSPLSLECTVEGTSNPNLYWYRQAAGRGLQLLFYSVGIGQISSEVPQNLSASRPQDRQFILSSKKLLLSDSGFYLCAWSRGSSNQPQHFGDGTRLSIL.